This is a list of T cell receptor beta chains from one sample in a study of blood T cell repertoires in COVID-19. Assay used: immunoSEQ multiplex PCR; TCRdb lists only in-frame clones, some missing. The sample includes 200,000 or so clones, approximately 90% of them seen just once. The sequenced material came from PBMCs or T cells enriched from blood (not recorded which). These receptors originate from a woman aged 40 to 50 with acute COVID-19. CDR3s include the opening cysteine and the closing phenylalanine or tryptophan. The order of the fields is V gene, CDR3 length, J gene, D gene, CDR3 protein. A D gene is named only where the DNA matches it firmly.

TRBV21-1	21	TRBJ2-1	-	CASSRLKREADPALSYNEQFF
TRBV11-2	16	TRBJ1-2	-	CASSSNRALANYGYTF
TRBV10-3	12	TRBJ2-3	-	CAISESGRAQYF
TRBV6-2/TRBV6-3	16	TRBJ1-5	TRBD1	CASSATRGQVGQPQHF
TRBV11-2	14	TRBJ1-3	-	CASSPWAGGNTIYF
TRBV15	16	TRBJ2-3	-	CATSRDGVADTDTQYF
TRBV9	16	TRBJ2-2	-	CASSVAHGGKRGELFF
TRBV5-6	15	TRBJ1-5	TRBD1	CASSTWDRGDQPQHF
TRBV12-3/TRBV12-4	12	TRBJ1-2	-	CASSLGLFSYAF
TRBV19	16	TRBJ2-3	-	CASSIRVRQTADTQYF
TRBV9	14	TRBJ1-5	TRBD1	CAKRRTGRNQPQHF
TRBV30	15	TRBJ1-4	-	CAWSLTAVRHEKLFF
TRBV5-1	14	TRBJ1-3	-	CASSFGGSGNTIYF
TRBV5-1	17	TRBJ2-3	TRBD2	CASSLWRTSGSLDTQYF
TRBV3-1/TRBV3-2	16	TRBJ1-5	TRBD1	CASSQDVGGQNQPQHF
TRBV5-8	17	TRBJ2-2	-	CASSLAHRVANTGELFF
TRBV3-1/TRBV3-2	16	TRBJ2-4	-	CASSQDGEGDGNIQYF
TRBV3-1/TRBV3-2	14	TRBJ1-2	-	CASSQDRQFHGYTF
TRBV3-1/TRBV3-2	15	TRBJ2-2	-	CASSQGLGITGELFF
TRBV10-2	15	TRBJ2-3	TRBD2	CATLILRGVADTQYF
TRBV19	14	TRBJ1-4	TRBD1	CATRQGPTNEKLFF
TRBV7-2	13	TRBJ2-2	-	CASNSGYTGELFF
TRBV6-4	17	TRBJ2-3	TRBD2	CASSDSASGRVADTQYF
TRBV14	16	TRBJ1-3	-	CASSQVDGGSGNTIYF
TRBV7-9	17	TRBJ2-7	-	CASSLKEWGYQLPEQYF
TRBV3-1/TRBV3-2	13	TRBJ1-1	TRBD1	CASSPPDRVEAFF
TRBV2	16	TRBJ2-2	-	CASSEVSGVFPGELFF
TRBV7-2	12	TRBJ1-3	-	CASSFSGRPIYF
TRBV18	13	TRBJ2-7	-	CASSQGQSYEQYF
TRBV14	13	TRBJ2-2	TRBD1	CASRPTGAGELFF
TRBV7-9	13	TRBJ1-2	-	CASSLSQGYGYTF
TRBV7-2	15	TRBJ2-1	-	CASSPREGSYNEQFF
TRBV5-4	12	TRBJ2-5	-	CASSSSKETQYF
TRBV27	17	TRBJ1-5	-	CASSPYRQGEDNQPQHF
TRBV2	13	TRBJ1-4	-	CASKQGPNEKLFF
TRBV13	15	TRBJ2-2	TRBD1	CASSRYDRDTGELFF
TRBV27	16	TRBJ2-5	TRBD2	CASGPGLAGGPETQYF
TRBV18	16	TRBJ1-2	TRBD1	CASSPRGTGGNYGYTF
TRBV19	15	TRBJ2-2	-	CASRVMGGNTGELFF